These 4 T cell receptor beta chains share one sample of origin, sequenced in a study of T-cell memory formation after mild COVID-19 (dated by TCRdb to about 2021). Library generation was performed with 5' RACE. The sequencing machine was an Illumina NovaSeq 6000. TCRdb trimmed the raw reads at Q25, called clones with MiXCR and kept productive beta chains. Rows with a matching CDR3 protein are joined into one entry that keeps the most common DNA and genes. For this sample the table gives around 130,000 distinct CDR3 sequences, of which approximately 17% were detected only once. The top ten constitute approximately 5.2% of the sample. Material: PBMCs or a T cell subset sorted from them (not recorded which). These receptor sequences come from a man aged 18 to 29 who had mild COVID-19 (a few samples of this study predate the infection). The sample titles of this study are shuffled in the database, so cell type and time point are left out; the donor was told from shared clones.

The genes are TRBV6-1 and TRBJ2-3, with a tentative D call TRBD2 (6 bases). Trimming removed 2 bases from V and 4 bases from J, with 16 bases in between. Germline CDR1 is MNHNS and CDR2 is SASEGT. The CDR3 extends over 16 amino acids. The CDR3 DNA is TGTGCCAGCAGTGAAAGTCGACTAGGGTTTTCAGATACGCAGTATTTT. Its protein is CASSESRLGFSDTQYF.

The chain recombines TRBV12-3 or TRBV12-4 with TRBJ1-6, with D maybe TRBD1 (5 bases). V was shortened by 6 bases and J by 4 bases, with 13 bases between the two germline ends. The CDR3 contains 15 residues. In DNA, the CDR3 is TGTGCCAGCAGAAGGGGCGAGGGGTATAATTCACCCCTCCACTTT. Residues: CASRRGEGYNSPLHF.

This clonotype was recorded many times. This chain joins TRBV21-1 and TRBJ2-7. TRBV21-1 is a recognized pseudogene. The CDR3 runs 14 residues. The CDR3 DNA reads TGTGCCAGCAGCAATTCGGGGAGCTCCTACGAGCAGTACGTC. It encodes CASSNSGSSYEQYV.

There are a few counts of this clonotype. The chain recombines TRBV5-1 with TRBJ1-3; D possibly corresponds to TRBD1 (6 bases). Trimming took 0 bases from V and 4 from J, leaving 11 bases between them. CDR1 is SGHRS and CDR2 is YFSETQ in the germline V gene. The CDR3 runs to 15 residues. CDR3 coding DNA: TGCGCCAGCAGCTTGGCTGGGGGGCACGGAAACACCATATATTTT. As protein: CASSLAGGHGNTIYF.